The next 5 T cell receptor beta chains were all read from a single sample in a study of T-cell reconstitution after alpha-beta-depleted transplantation in children. Unique molecular identifiers were used in preparing the TCRbeta library. Via MiXCR, TCRdb re-called the PCR reads, giving one row per CDR3 protein. Here the sample spans 600,000 to 700,000 distinct CDR3 sequences, around 14% being singletons. The specimen was PBMCs, collected before TCRalphabeta/CD19-depleted stem cell transplant. Receptors were obtained from a girl aged 2-15 years with congenital amegakaryocytic thrombocytopenia, due to receive a stem cell transplant.

On this clonotype itself: This may arise from a read error, as a much more abundant clone is one base away. The rearrangement joins TRBV12-3 or TRBV12-4 to TRBJ2-7, with TRBD2 identical over 7 bases. This CDR3 is built from 12 residues. The CDR3 DNA reads as TGTGCCAGCAGTTATGGGGACTACGAGCAGCACTTC. Its translation: CASSYGDYEQHF.

Ten or more counts support this clonotype. The chain combines TRBV12-3 or TRBV12-4 with TRBJ1-5; 7 bases map to TRBD1. CDR3 size: 14 residues. After removal of 6 bases from V and 4 bases from J, the junction contained 6 bases not matched to a gene. This CDR3 reads CASSPNRGNQPQHF. The CDR3 DNA sequence: TGTGCCAGCAGCCCAAACAGGGGAAATCAGCCCCAGCATTTT.

The J gene is TRBJ2-7, the V gene TRBV12-3 or TRBV12-4, with 15 bases lining up with TRBD2. J was trimmed by 2 bases and V by 3 bases; bases with no gene match: 8. The CDR3 runs to 18 residues. CDR3 residues: CASSFIGTSGRSPYEQYF. The CDR3 DNA follows: TGTGCCAGCAGTTTTATAGGGACTAGCGGGAGGTCCCCCTACGAGCAGTACTTC.

This clonotype was seen at least ten times. The chain links TRBV5-5 to TRBJ1-1; D might be TRBD1 (6 bases). The V end was cut by 1 base, the J end by 8 bases, with 12 bases between. Per the germline V gene, CDR1 is SGHKS and CDR2 is YYEKEE (reference sequence). The CDR3 is made up of 13 amino acids. DNA of the CDR3: TGTGCCAGCAGCTTGAGGGGGGCAGGGGAAGCTTTCTTT. This codes for CASSLRGAGEAFF. The whole variable domain, remainder taken from reference TRBV5-5 and TRBJ1-1, is DAGVTQSPTHLIKTRGQQVTLRCSPISGHKSVSWYQQVLGQGPQFIFQYYEKEERGRGNFPDRFSARQFPNYSSELNVNALLLGDSALYLCASSLRGAGEAFFGQGTRLTVV.

The sample holds many counts of this clonotype. V is TRBV20-1 and J is TRBJ2-1; D remains ambiguous. Germline loops: CDR1 DFQATT, CDR2 SNEGSKA (reference sequence). The CDR3 contains 15 residues. V was clipped by 0 bases and J by 1 base, with 10 bases between them. The CDR3 DNA follows: TGCAGTGCTAGAGATGGCGCCTATTCCTACAATGAGCAGTTCTTC. Its translation: CSARDGAYSYNEQFF.